This T cell receptor (beta chain) was sequenced for a study of beta chain features in type 1 diabetes (dated by TCRdb to about 2018). Some background on the complete study: Patients and healthy donors did not differ in mean age, gender distribution, total cell number or subset yield. A total of 100 million to 110 million sorted cells were examined across all samples, and a strong correlation was observed between cell number per subset and RNA yield. The study compared the TCRB repertoires of sorted circulating CD4+ T cell subsets in recently diagnosed type 1 diabetes patients with those in matched healthy donors. Regulatory and stem cell-like memory subsets were isolated from only 8 patients and roughly eight healthy donors, whereas naive and central memory subsets came from all 30 or so donors. General findings and caveats noted by the study authors: Naive, central memory and regulatory TCRB repertoires appeared to be more similar among patients than among healthy donors. In all four CD4+ subsets, TCRB CDR3 length was moderately but significantly shorter in type 1 diabetes patients. Fewer insertions and more nucleotide deletions at VDJ recombination sites were observed in patients with type 1 diabetes, implying thymic rearrangement abnormalities. Because the HLA sub-analyses included only small numbers of individuals, any influence of HLA type on TCRB rearrangement was left unresolved. Sequencing cDNA rather than genomic DNA could over-represent highly expressing activated cells, although activation and CD3 levels did not differ between groups. Shorter templates might be favored by PCR, yet because patient and control samples were amplified and corrected together, any such skew would affect both groups equally.

The germline V gene (reference sequence) specifies GTSNPN as CDR1 and SVGIG as CDR2. The CDR3, cysteine through phenylalanine, is 15 amino acids long. Left in the record is the CDR3 DNA by itself, 45 bases read in frame from the first base. Trimming removed 3 bases from V and 5 bases from J, leaving 18 bases between the germline ends. A single peripheral blood draw of around 0.11 L on average was collected from each donor into heparinised tubes. A BD FACSAria II was used to sort naive, central memory, regulatory and stem cell-like memory CD4+ T cells with a panel that included CD45RO, CCR7, CD25, CD127, CD95 and CD27. A purity above 95% was achieved for all sorted populations. PBMCs were separated immediately by Lymphoprep density gradient centrifugation and were stained directly, without being cultured. So that batch effects would be minimized, each experiment stained and sorted samples in pairs, pairing one healthy donor with one patient.

Worth noting for this clone: Its antigen is unknown. There are no base qualities to consult, and no much larger clone falls within one base.

The entire amount of isolated RNA was reverse transcribed using the High Capacity cDNA Reverse Transcription Kit, so the sequenced TCRB transcripts were expressed ones. Naive, central memory and regulatory T cell samples underwent deep immunoSEQ sequencing, averaging about 3.57 million total reads per sample. Sorted cells were lysed in RLT buffer, and RNA was extracted using DNase-treated RNeasy Micro or Mini kits according to cell number. Each cell subset was processed separately to prevent cross-contamination, with patient and healthy donor samples processed together. TCRB sequences were amplified from cDNA with the immunoSEQ multiplex PCR, producing 87-bp fragments spanning the CDR3 region. The amplicons were sequenced using the Illumina HiSeq platform. Turning to the authors' computational methods: PCR bias was computationally corrected using synthetic template baselines, reads within Hamming distance 2 were collapsed, and singletons that could not be merged were discarded. By aligning reads against IMGT, V, D and J genes, CDR3 length, and insertions or deletions at six rearrangement sites were assigned. Within each subset, clonotype counts were normalized to sorted cell number, after which true diversity and Gini coefficients were computed with the tcR R package. The overlap coefficient, calculated on TCRB nucleotide sequences, was used to measure repertoire sharing. As a proxy for the pre-selection repertoire, out-of-frame TCRB sequences from naive cells were analyzed. Not all clones reach the TCRdb copy of this immuneACCESS table, which keeps in-frame sequences only. Checked studies attribute under half of the gap to unresolved V genes and leave the rest unexplained. V and J calls and clone size are as listed in that table; D and trimming were resolved from the DNA. Counted in this sample were around 250,000 clones; approximately 70% of them appeared once. The ten largest clones capture about 0.051% of the sample.

Sequencing was carried out using naive CD4+ T cells from blood. Reading the label with the study, this specimen's cell subset or site is: true naive CD4+ T cells. The TCR sequence derives from a man aged 30 to 39 in good health. Recombination joined TRBV30 with TRBJ2-3; the D gene could be TRBD1 or TRBD2, each one agreeing over 6 bases. The bases are TGTGCCTGGAGCTTCAATAGCGGAGGGGGAGATACGCAGTATTTT. This translates into CAWSFNSGGGDTQYF. The entire variable domain, with the stretches around the CDR3 drawn from the reference TRBV30 and TRBJ2-3 proteins, is SQTIHQWPATLVQPVGSPLSLECTVEGTSNPNLYWYRQAAGRGLQLLFYSVGIGQISSEVPQNLSASRPQDRQFILSSKKLLLSDSGFYLCAWSFNSGGGDTQYFGPGTRLTVL.